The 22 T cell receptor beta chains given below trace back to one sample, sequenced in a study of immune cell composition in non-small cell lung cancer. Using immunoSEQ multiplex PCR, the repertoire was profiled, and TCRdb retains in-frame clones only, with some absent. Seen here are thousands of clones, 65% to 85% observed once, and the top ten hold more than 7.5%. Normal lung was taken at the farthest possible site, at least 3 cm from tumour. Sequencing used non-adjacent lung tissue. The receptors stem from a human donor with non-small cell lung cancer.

The CDR3 coding sequence is TGTGCCAGCAGTTTCAGTTTGGTTGGCTATGGCTACACCTTC. Its translation is CASSFSLVGYGYTF. This rearrangement joins TRBV28 to TRBJ1-2, with D uncertain. The germline V gene encodes CDR1 MDHEN and CDR2 SYDVKM. CDR3 size: 14 residues. Between the trimmed V and J ends, which lost 3 bases and 4 bases, there was a span of 12 bases.

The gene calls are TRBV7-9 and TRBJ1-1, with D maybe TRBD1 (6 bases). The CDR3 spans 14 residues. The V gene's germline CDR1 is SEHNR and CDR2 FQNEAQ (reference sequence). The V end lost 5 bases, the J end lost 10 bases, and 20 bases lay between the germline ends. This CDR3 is CASSQGNAQLGAFF. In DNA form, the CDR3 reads TGTGCCAGCAGCCAGGGGAATGCCCAGCTAGGAGCTTTCTTT.

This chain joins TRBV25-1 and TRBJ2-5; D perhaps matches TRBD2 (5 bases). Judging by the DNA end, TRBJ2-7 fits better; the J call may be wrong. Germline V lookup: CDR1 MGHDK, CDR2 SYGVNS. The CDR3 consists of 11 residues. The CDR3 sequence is CASSREHEQYF. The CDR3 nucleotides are TGTGCCAGCAGCCGGGAACACGAGCAGTACTTC.

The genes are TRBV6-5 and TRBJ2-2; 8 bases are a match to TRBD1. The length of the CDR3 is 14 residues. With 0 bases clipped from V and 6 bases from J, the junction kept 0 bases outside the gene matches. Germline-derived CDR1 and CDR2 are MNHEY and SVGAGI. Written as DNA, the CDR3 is TGTGCCAGCAGTTACTCACAGGGGGCCGGGGAGCTGTTTTTT. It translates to CASSYSQGAGELFF.

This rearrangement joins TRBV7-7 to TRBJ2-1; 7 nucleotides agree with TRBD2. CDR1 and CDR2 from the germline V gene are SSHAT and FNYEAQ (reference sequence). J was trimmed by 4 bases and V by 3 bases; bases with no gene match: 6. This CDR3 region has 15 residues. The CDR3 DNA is TGTGCCAGCAGCTTGGAGCGGGGTCAGTACAATGAGCAGTTCTTC. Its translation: CASSLERGQYNEQFF.

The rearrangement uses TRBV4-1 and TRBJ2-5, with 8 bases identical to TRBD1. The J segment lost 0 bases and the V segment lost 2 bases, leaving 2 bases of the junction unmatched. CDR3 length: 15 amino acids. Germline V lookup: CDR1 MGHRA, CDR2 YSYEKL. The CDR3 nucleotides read TGCGCCAGCAGCCAACCGGACAGGGACCAAGAGACCCAGTACTTC. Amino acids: CASSQPDRDQETQYF.

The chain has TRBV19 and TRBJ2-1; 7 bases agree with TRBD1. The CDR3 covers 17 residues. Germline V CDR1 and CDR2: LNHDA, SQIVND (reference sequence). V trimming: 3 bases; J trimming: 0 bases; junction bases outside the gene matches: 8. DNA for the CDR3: TGTGCCAGTAGTATTATGACAGGGAGTTACTCCTACAATGAGCAGTTCTTC. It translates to CASSIMTGSYSYNEQFF.

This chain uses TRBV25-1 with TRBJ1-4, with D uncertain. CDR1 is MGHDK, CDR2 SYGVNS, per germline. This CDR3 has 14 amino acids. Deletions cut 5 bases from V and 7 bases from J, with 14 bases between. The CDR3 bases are TGTGCCAGCAGTCGCGGGTCCTTCAGTGAAAAACTGTTTTTT. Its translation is CASSRGSFSEKLFF. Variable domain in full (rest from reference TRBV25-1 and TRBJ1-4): EADIYQTPRYLVIGTGKKITLECSQTMGHDKMYWYQQDPGMELHLIHYSYGVNSTEKGDLSSESTVSRIRTEHFPLTLESARPSHTSQYLCASSRGSFSEKLFFGSGTQLSVL.

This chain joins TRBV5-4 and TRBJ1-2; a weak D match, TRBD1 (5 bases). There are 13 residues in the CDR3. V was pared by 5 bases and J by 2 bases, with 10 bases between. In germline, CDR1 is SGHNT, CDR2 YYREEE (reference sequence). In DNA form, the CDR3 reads TGTGCCAGCAGGGTCGGGGGGAACTATGGCTACACCTTC. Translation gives CASRVGGNYGYTF. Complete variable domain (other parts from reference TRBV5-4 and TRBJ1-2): ETGVTQSPTHLIKTRGQQVTLRCSSQSGHNTVSWYQQALGQGPQFIFQYYREEENGRGNFPPRFSGLQFPNYSSELNVNALELDDSALYLCASRVGGNYGYTFGSGTRLTVV.

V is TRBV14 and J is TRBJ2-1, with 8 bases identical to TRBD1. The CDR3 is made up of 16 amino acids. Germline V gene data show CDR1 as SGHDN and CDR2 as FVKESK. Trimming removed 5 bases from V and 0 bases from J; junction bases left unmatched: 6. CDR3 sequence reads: CASSATGARSYNEQFF. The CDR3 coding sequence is TGTGCCAGCAGCGCGACAGGGGCCCGCTCCTACAATGAGCAGTTCTTC.

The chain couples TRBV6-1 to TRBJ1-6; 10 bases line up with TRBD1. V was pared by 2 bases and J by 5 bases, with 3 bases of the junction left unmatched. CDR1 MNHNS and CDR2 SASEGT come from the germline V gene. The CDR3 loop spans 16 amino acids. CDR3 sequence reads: CASSERTGGNNSPLHF. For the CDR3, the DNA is TGTGCCAGCAGTGAAAGGACAGGGGGAAATAATTCACCCCTCCACTTT.

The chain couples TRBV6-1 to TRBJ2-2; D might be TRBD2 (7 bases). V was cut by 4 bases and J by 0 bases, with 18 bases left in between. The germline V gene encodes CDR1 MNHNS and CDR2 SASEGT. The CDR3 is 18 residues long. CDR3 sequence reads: CASSAYRETSANTGELFF. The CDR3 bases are TGTGCCAGCAGTGCCTACAGGGAAACTAGCGCGAACACCGGGGAGCTGTTTTTT.

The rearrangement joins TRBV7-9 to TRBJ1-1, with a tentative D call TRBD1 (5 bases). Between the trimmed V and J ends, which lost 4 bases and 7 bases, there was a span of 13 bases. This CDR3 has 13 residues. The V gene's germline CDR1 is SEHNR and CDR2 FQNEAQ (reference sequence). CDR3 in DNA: TGTGCCAGCAGCTCCCACCAGGGCGTTGAAGCTTTCTTT. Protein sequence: CASSSHQGVEAFF.

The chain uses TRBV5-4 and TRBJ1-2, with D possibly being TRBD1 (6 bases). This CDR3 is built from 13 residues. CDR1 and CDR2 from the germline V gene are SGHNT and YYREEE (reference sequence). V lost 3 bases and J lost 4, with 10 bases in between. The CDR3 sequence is CASSSARGYGYTF. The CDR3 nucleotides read TGTGCCAGCAGCTCTGCCAGGGGCTATGGCTACACCTTC. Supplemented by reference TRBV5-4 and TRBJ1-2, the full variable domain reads ETGVTQSPTHLIKTRGQQVTLRCSSQSGHNTVSWYQQALGQGPQFIFQYYREEENGRGNFPPRFSGLQFPNYSSELNVNALELDDSALYLCASSSARGYGYTFGSGTRLTVV.

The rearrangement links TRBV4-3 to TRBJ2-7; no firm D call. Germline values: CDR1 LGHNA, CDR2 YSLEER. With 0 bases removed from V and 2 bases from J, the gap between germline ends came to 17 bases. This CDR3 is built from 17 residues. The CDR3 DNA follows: TGCGCCAGCAGCCAAGATAGAACCCTGATGACTGCCTACGAGCAGTACTTC. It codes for CASSQDRTLMTAYEQYF.

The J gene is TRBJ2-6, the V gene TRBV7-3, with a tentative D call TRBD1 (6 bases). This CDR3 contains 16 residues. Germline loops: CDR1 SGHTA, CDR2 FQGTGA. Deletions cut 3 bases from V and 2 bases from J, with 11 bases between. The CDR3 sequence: CASSLGPGAGANVLTF. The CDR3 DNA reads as TGTGCCAGCAGCTTGGGGCCAGGGGCTGGGGCCAACGTCCTGACTTTC.

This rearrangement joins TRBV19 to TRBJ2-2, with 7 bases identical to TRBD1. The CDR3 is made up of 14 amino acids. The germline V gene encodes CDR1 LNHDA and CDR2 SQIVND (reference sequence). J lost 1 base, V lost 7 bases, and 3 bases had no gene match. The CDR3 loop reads CASKSGGNTGELFF. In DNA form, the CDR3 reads TGTGCCAGTAAATCAGGGGGGAACACCGGGGAGCTGTTTTTT.

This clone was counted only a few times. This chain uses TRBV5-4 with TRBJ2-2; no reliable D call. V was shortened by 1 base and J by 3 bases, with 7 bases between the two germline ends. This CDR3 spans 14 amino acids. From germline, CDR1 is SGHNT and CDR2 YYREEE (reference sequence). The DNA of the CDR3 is TGTGCCAGCAGCTTGACGGTTTACACCGGGGAGCTGTTTTTT. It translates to CASSLTVYTGELFF. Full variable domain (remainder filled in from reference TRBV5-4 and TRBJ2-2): ETGVTQSPTHLIKTRGQQVTLRCSSQSGHNTVSWYQQALGQGPQFIFQYYREEENGRGNFPPRFSGLQFPNYSSELNVNALELDDSALYLCASSLTVYTGELFFGEGSRLTVL.

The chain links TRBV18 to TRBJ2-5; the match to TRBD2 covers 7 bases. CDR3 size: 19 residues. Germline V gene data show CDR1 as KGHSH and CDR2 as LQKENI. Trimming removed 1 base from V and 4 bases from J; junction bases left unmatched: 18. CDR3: CASSPLPIRGTGGGETQYF. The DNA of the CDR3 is TGTGCCAGCTCACCACTACCAATCCGGGGAACGGGCGGGGGAGAGACCCAGTACTTC. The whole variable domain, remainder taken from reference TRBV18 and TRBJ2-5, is NAGVMQNPRHLVRRRGQEARLRCSPMKGHSHVYWYRQLPEEGLKFMVYLQKENIIDESGMPKERFSAEFPKEGPSILRIQQVVRGDSAAYFCASSPLPIRGTGGGETQYFGPGTRLLVL.

The DNA for the CDR3 is TGTGCCAGCTCACGGCCGGGACAGGTTCATTCACCCCTCCACTTT. Translation: CASSRPGQVHSPLHF. V usage is TRBV18 and J usage is TRBJ1-6; TRBD1 matches 8 bases. After removal of 4 bases from V and 8 bases from J, the junction contained 7 bases not matched to a gene. CDR1 and CDR2 from the germline V gene are KGHSH and LQKENI. CDR3 length: 15 residues. The entire variable domain, with the rest obtained from reference TRBV18 and TRBJ1-6, is as follows: NAGVMQNPRHLVRRRGQEARLRCSPMKGHSHVYWYRQLPEEGLKFMVYLQKENIIDESGMPKERFSAEFPKEGPSILRIQQVVRGDSAAYFCASSRPGQVHSPLHFGNGTRLTVT.

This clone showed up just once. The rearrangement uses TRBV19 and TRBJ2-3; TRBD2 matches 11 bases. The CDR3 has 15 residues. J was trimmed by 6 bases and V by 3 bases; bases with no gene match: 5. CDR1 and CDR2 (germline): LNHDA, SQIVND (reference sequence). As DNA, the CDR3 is TGTGCCAGTAGTATCCTAGCGGGGGGAGGGGATACGCAGTATTTT. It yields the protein CASSILAGGGDTQYF.

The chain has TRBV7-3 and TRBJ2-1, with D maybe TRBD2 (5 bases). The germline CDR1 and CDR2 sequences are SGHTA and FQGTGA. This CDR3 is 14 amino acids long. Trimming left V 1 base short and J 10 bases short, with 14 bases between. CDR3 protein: CASSLSRLSSEQFF. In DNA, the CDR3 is TGTGCCAGCAGCTTAAGTAGACTATCATCCGAGCAGTTCTTC. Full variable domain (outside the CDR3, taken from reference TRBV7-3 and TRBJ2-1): GAGVSQTPSNKVTEKGKYVELRCDPISGHTALYWYRQSLGQGPEFLIYFQGTGAADDSGLPNDRFFAVRPEGSVSTLKIQRTERGDSAVYLCASSLSRLSSEQFFGPGTRLTVL.